This T cell receptor beta chain is drawn from a study of CD8 T cells in ankylosing spondylitis. Study outcomes and limitations: Matched ankylosing spondylitis synovial fluid reportedly showed significant enrichment of disease-linked clones. Under 10 highly homologous variants formed a TCR beta motif that appeared characteristic of ankylosing spondylitis blood.

Each CDR3 protein gets one entry after TCRdb re-called the 5' RACE reads with MiXCR. The sample has 670,000 or so distinct CDR3 sequences, around 19% seen once. This clonotype was observed a few times. Antigen: not known. In germline, CDR1 is LNHDA, CDR2 SQIVND (reference sequence). This CDR3 region has 16 residues. J gave up 2 bases and V 3 bases, and 6 bases lay outside the gene matches. Sequenced input: blood, either unsorted or a sorted T cell fraction (not recorded which). This chain connects TRBV19 to TRBJ2-1; 8 bases agree with TRBD2. The sequence derives from a male donor with ankylosing spondylitis. The CDR3 DNA reads as TGTGCCAGTAGTATTCGTGAGGGACTAGCCTACAATGAGCAGTTCTTC. Translation: CASSIREGLAYNEQFF.